This T cell receptor beta chain was found in a study of T cell responses to AZD1222 COVID-19 vaccine. A word on this clone: What it binds is unknown.

Data came from immunoSEQ multiplex PCR; TCRdb stores just in-frame clones and leaves some out. This sample yields 110,000 to 150,000 clones, of which under 95% are seen a single time; approximately 9% belongs to the top ten. Study-wide points: The study found vaccine-associated CD4 TCRs spanning spike, dominant at 160-218 and 743-854. Targets within unmutated variant regions were reportedly found for nearly half of spike-specific TCRs. The breadth and depth of Spike-specific TCRs increased once two AZD1222 doses had been given.

Germline V gives CDR1 SGHRS, CDR2 YFSETQ. The ends were cut back, 4 bases at V and 6 bases at J, with 11 bases in the middle. CDR3 length: 13 amino acids. The sequences come from peripheral blood, collected on day 0 of AZD1222 vaccination. The rearrangement joins TRBV5-1 to TRBJ2-1; a weak D match, TRBD2 (6 bases). The clonotype was recovered from an adult in good health. CDR3 amino acids: CASSRGEFNEQFF. CDR3 DNA: TGCGCCAGCAGCCGCGGGGAATTCAATGAGCAGTTCTTC. Full variable domain (missing parts from reference TRBV5-1 and TRBJ2-1): KAGVTQTPRYLIKTRGQQVTLSCSPISGHRSVSWYQQTPGQGLQFLFEYFSETQRNKGNFPGRFSGRQFSNSRSEMNVSTLELGDSALYLCASSRGEFNEQFFGPGTRLTVL.